Sequencing of this T cell receptor beta chain was carried out in a study of CD8+ T cells in alopecia areata. Whole-study results and caveats: Lesional scalp, notably in alopecia totalis/universalis, had clonality above that of normal scalp.

The table lists this clone with a few counts. Its antigen is unknown. TCRdb's protein does not match the DNA translation at residue 12; the protein provided is translated from the DNA. Gene names refer to mouse genes. The read is 3 residues too short to cover the CDR3 end, so that end is filled in from the germline J gene. From germline, CDR1 is NSQYPW and CDR2 LRSPGD (reference sequence). This CDR3 has 15 residues. cDNA reverse transcribed from extracted RNA served as the sequencing template. Assay used: immunoSEQ multiplex PCR; TCRdb lists only in-frame clones, some missing. Recorded here are more than 90,000 clones, none singletons.

This receptor was taken from a C3H/HeJ mouse with alopecia areata. Mouse MHC haplotype: H2-k. Sequencing used lesional skin. The chain recombines TRBV1 with TRBJ1-6, with D unclear. TRBJ1-6 is given ORF status, its function remaining uncertain. The part of the CDR3 DNA that was read is TGCACCTGCAGTGCTGCAGGCATCTATCATTCGCCC. Translation: CTCSAAGIYHSP. The CDR3, in full, reads CTCSAAGIYHSPLYF.